This TCR beta chain was obtained from a study of T cell responses to AZD1222 COVID-19 vaccine. General study results and limits: Donor demographics were predominantly white British with a female majority; clonal diversity may be underestimated. At study baseline, merely five or six AZD1222 recipients were seropositive. CD4 TCRs linked to vaccination spanned spike, dominating at 160-218 and 743-854.

This clone turned up a few times. Its antigen is unidentified. Analysis merged second doses at about 4 or about 12 weeks. Germline CDR1 and CDR2: SNHLY and FYNNEI. The ends were cut back, 6 bases at V and 6 bases at J, with 9 bases in the middle. This CDR3 is 12 amino acids long. Generated by immunoSEQ multiplex PCR, the TCRdb table keeps only in-frame clones and is missing some. This table holds roughly 200,000 clones, 90% to 95% found once. The rearrangement joins TRBV2 to TRBJ1-5, with D uncertain. The origin of this receptor is an adult who received the AZD1222 COVID-19 vaccine. Material: peripheral blood, obtained 28 days after the second AZD1222 dose. In DNA, the CDR3 is TGTGCCAGCAGGTCGAGCGGTCAGCCCCAGCATTTT. Translating it yields CASRSSGQPQHF.